These T cell receptor beta chains were read from a single sample in a study of blood T cell repertoires in COVID-19. Sequencing used immunoSEQ multiplex PCR; TCRdb keeps in-frame clones, though not all of them. The data contain about 73,000 clones, 90% of them singletons. The sequencing sample was made of peripheral blood. Source of these receptors: a woman aged 18-29 years with acute or convalescent COVID-19. Both conserved end residues are part of each CDR3. A D gene is named only where the DNA matches it firmly. Rows may omit the clone size; those that give it use once, few, many or a size class.

clone_size	j_call	d_call	cdr3_length	v_call	cdr3_nt	cdr3_aa
NA	TRBJ2-3	NA	12	TRBV30	TGTGCCTGGAGTGATCCGGGAGATACGCAGTATTTT	CAWSDPGDTQYF
NA	TRBJ1-2	NA	14	TRBV11-2	TGTGCCAGCAGCGCCAACAGGGCCAACTATGGCTACACCTTC	CASSANRANYGYTF
NA	TRBJ1-1	TRBD1	12	TRBV7-9	TGTGCCAGCTCCCGGGGGACAGCTGAAGCTTTCTTT	CASSRGTAEAFF
NA	TRBJ2-1	TRBD2	14	TRBV6-5	TGTGCCAGCAGCGGGACTAGCGGTGGCAATGAGCAGTTCTTC	CASSGTSGGNEQFF
once	TRBJ2-3	NA	16	TRBV21-1	TGTGCCAGCAGCAAAGGACTAGGGTCTGAAGCAGATACGCAGTATTTT	CASSKGLGSEADTQYF
NA	TRBJ2-1	TRBD1	15	TRBV28	TGTGCCAGCAGTTTATACAGGGGGCGAGTCAATGAGCAGTTCTTC	CASSLYRGRVNEQFF
NA	TRBJ2-7	NA	14	TRBV10-3	TGTGCCATCAGTGAGACTAGCATCTCCTACGAGCAGTACTTC	CAISETSISYEQYF
NA	TRBJ2-5	NA	14	TRBV9	TGTGCCAGCAGTTCGGGGGAGCACCAAGAGACCCAGTACTTC	CASSSGEHQETQYF
NA	TRBJ1-2	NA	13	TRBV7-2	TGTGCCAGCAGCTTACGGACAGACTATGGCTACACCTTC	CASSLRTDYGYTF
NA	TRBJ1-1	NA	15	TRBV4-1	TGCGCCAGCAGCCAAGGGACAACGATGGCGTATGAAGCTTTCTTT	CASSQGTTMAYEAFF
NA	TRBJ1-5	NA	14	TRBV19	TGTGCCAGTAGTATCGGGGGAGCCGGGGTCGAAGAGCATTTT	CASSIGGAGVEEHF
NA	TRBJ1-2	NA	13	TRBV16	TGTGCCAGCAGCCAGACGGAGAACTATGGCTACACCTTC	CASSQTENYGYTF
NA	TRBJ2-5	TRBD2	18	TRBV5-1	TGCGCCAGCAGCTCCCCTGGCTGGACTAGCGTTGACTTAGAGACCCAGTACTTC	CASSSPGWTSVDLETQYF
NA	TRBJ1-5	TRBD1	18	TRBV15	TGTGCCACCAGCAGAGATACAGGGGGCGCGGGGAGCAATCAGCCCCAGCATTTT	CATSRDTGGAGSNQPQHF
NA	TRBJ2-3	TRBD2	17	TRBV11-2	TGTGCCAGCAGCTCCTCCCAGCGGGGGGGCTTTGGAGATACGCAGTATTTT	CASSSSQRGGFGDTQYF
NA	TRBJ1-2	TRBD1	14	TRBV5-4	TGTGCCAGCAGCTTCGCTCAGGGGGCTGATGGCTACACCTTC	CASSFAQGADGYTF
NA	TRBJ1-2	NA	15	TRBV7-7	TGTGCCAGCAGCTTAGGGGAACAGGGTATCGGTGGCTACACCTTC	CASSLGEQGIGGYTF
NA	TRBJ1-5	NA	13	TRBV6-5	TGTGCCAGCAGAGCGGATCGCAATCAGCCCCAGCATTTT	CASRADRNQPQHF
NA	TRBJ1-1	TRBD1	15	TRBV19	TGTGCCAGTAGATCTTCCCCGGACAGGATGGGTGAAGCTTTCTTT	CASRSSPDRMGEAFF
NA	TRBJ2-7	TRBD1	14	TRBV2	TGTGCCAGCAGTGAAGGAGGGACAGGGGACGAGCAGTACTTC	CASSEGGTGDEQYF
NA	TRBJ1-3	NA	15	TRBV5-5	TGTGCCAGCAGCTTGGGGACAGTCTCTGGAAACACCATATATTTT	CASSLGTVSGNTIYF
NA	TRBJ2-2	TRBD2	17	TRBV3-1/TRBV3-2	TGTGCCAGCAGCCTGGGACTAGCGGGAACGAACACCGGGGAGCTGTTTTTT	CASSLGLAGTNTGELFF
NA	TRBJ1-4	NA	14	TRBV11-2	TGTGCCAGCAGCTTAGGTCCCTCTAATGAAAAACTGTTTTTT	CASSLGPSNEKLFF
NA	TRBJ2-1	TRBD1	17	TRBV7-9	TGTGCCAGCTCCCGGGACAGGGGGATGGTGGGGCAAGGTGAGCAGTTCTTC	CASSRDRGMVGQGEQFF
once	TRBJ2-3	NA	13	TRBV11-2	TGTGCCAGCAGCTCTAGGACAATAGATACGCAGTATTTT	CASSSRTIDTQYF
NA	TRBJ2-5	TRBD1	15	TRBV5-5	TGTGCCAGCAGATTCCGGGACAGGGTATCAGAGACCCAGTACTTC	CASRFRDRVSETQYF
once	TRBJ1-2	NA	14	TRBV27	TGTGCCAGCAGTTTTTCGGGGGGCCAAAATGGCTACACCTTC	CASSFSGGQNGYTF
few	TRBJ2-1	NA	12	TRBV7-9	TGTGCCAGCACCTCCCACTACAATGAGCAGTTCTTC	CASTSHYNEQFF
NA	TRBJ2-3	NA	13	TRBV20-1	TGCAGTGCTAGTAGACAACGCACAGATACGCAGTATTTT	CSASRQRTDTQYF
once	TRBJ1-1	NA	17	TRBV3-1/TRBV3-2	TGTGCCAGCAGCCAAGGATTAACAGGGCGCGGGGGCAGTGAAGCTTTCTTT	CASSQGLTGRGGSEAFF
NA	TRBJ1-2	NA	15	TRBV5-4	TGTGCCAGCAGCTTGGCCAACGGAGCCTACTATGGCTACACCTTC	CASSLANGAYYGYTF
NA	TRBJ1-2	TRBD1	17	TRBV28	TGTGCCAGCAGTTTATATCTAGTCCGGGACAGGGGCTATGGCTACACCTTC	CASSLYLVRDRGYGYTF
NA	TRBJ1-2	TRBD1	16	TRBV5-1	TGCGCCAGCAGCGCCTGGACAGGGGAAAGTAACTATGGCTACACCTTC	CASSAWTGESNYGYTF
NA	TRBJ2-2	NA	15	TRBV19	TGTGCCAGTAGTAAACAGGGTTTGGAGACCGGGGAGCTGTTTTTT	CASSKQGLETGELFF
NA	TRBJ2-7	TRBD1	14	TRBV6-5	TGTGCCAGCACTGGACCGGGACAGCCCTACGAGCAGTACTTC	CASTGPGQPYEQYF
NA	TRBJ1-6	NA	14	TRBV2	TGTGCCAGCAGTGCCGGCAGGGGTGGTTCACCCCTCCACTTT	CASSAGRGGSPLHF
NA	TRBJ1-2	NA	14	TRBV15	TGTGCCATATCTTCCGAGCCCCTTGGCTATGGCTACACCTTC	CAISSEPLGYGYTF
NA	TRBJ1-6	NA	15	TRBV6-5	TGTGCCAGCAGTCAACACGGACTAGGAAATTCACCCCTCCACTTT	CASSQHGLGNSPLHF
NA	TRBJ2-7	TRBD2	15	TRBV6-6	TGTGCCAGCAGCCAAGGACTAGCGGGAGACCACGAGCAGTACTTC	CASSQGLAGDHEQYF
NA	TRBJ1-2	TRBD1	14	TRBV9	TGTGCCAGCAGCGTAGACGGGGACAGGTACTTCTACACCTTC	CASSVDGDRYFYTF
NA	TRBJ1-5	NA	13	TRBV6-5	TGTGCCAGCAGACAGGTTAGCAATCAGCCCCAGCATTTT	CASRQVSNQPQHF
NA	TRBJ2-3	TRBD2	16	TRBV7-9	TGTGCCAGCAGCTTAGCAGGGAGGGGCCCTGGGGATACGCAGTATTTT	CASSLAGRGPGDTQYF
NA	TRBJ1-6	TRBD1	17	TRBV3-1/TRBV3-2	TGTGCCAGCAGCCAAGATCGGTTAGGGCCAGGGGGGTTTGCCCTCCACTTT	CASSQDRLGPGGFALHF
NA	TRBJ1-1	TRBD1	17	TRBV28	TGTGCCAGCATCCTAGGACAGGGTCGTTCTTCCACCACTGAAGCTTTCTTT	CASILGQGRSSTTEAFF
NA	TRBJ1-1	NA	13	TRBV7-9	TGTGCCAGCAGCCACCCTGGGGGGGTCGAAGCTTTCTTT	CASSHPGGVEAFF
NA	TRBJ2-1	NA	10	TRBV29-1	TGCAGCGTGGCCGTAAGAGAGCAGTTCTTC	CSVAVREQFF
few	TRBJ1-2	NA	13	TRBV7-9	TGTGCCACCCTCCGGGGGGGGGACTATGGCTACACCTTC	CATLRGGDYGYTF
NA	TRBJ2-7	TRBD1	15	TRBV2	TGTGCCAGCAGTGTCTCGACAGGGCCAGCCTACGAGCAGTACTTC	CASSVSTGPAYEQYF
NA	TRBJ1-5	NA	15	TRBV27	TGTGCCAGCAGTTTGGAGTGGTTGGGGGGTCAGCCCCAGCATTTT	CASSLEWLGGQPQHF